The 6 T cell receptor beta chains given below trace back to one sample, sequenced in a study of OX40 agonist ivuxolimab in advanced cancers. Library construction relied on the immunoSEQ multiplex PCR assay. In its TCRdb copy, this immuneACCESS table keeps in-frame sequences only and misses some clones. Where compared with another copy, unresolved V genes explain less than half of these, and the others have no known cause. The table for this sample lists tens of thousands of clones; 70% to 85% of them were counted only once. About 3.9% of the sample belongs to the ten largest clones. This sample comprised CD4+ or CD8+ T cells sorted from blood, obtained in a trial of the OX40 agonist ivuxolimab. The receptors were sampled from an adult with an advanced solid tumor such as melanoma, head and neck, liver or kidney cancer.

The rearrangement links TRBV5-1 to TRBJ1-1; the D is unclear. The V gene lost 2 bases and the J gene lost 4 bases, with 15 bases spanning the gap. The CDR3 extends over 15 amino acids. Germline values: CDR1 SGHRS, CDR2 YFSETQ. The CDR3 sequence is CASSFSPTVSTEAFF. The CDR3, as DNA: TGCGCCAGCAGCTTTTCCCCCACAGTAAGCACTGAAGCTTTCTTT.

V is TRBV6-5 and J is TRBJ1-6; a possible D gene is TRBD1 (5 bases). With 6 bases removed from V and 9 bases from J, the gap between germline ends came to 15 bases. This CDR3 has 14 amino acids. Looked up from germline, CDR1 is MNHEY and CDR2 is SVGAGI. The CDR3 bases are TGTGCCAGCAGGGACGGGGGGAAGAGTTCACCCCTCCACTTT. This encodes CASRDGGKSSPLHF.

The rearrangement uses TRBV28 and TRBJ2-3; 12 nucleotides align to TRBD2. This CDR3 is built from 19 residues. V trimming: 6 bases; J trimming: 0 bases; junction bases outside the gene matches: 13. Germline CDR1 reads MDHEN; CDR2 reads SYDVKM. The CDR3 region is CASRTSSGGALRSTDTQYF. As DNA, the CDR3 is TGTGCCAGCAGGACCTCTAGCGGGGGGGCCCTCCGTAGCACAGATACGCAGTATTTT.

The rearrangement joins TRBV13 to TRBJ2-2; D may be TRBD1 or TRBD2 (6 bases each). Trimming took 5 bases from V and 0 from J, leaving 13 bases between them. Germline CDR1 PRHDT, CDR2 FYEKMQ (reference sequence). The CDR3 covers 16 residues. The CDR3 bases are TGTGCCAGCAGCGGCACCGGGGGCGCGAACACCGGGGAGCTGTTTTTT. It yields the protein CASSGTGGANTGELFF.

This clone was seen only a few times. V gene TRBV6-1 combines with J gene TRBJ1-1; possible D gene TRBD1, 5 bases. The CDR3 is 13 amino acids. Germline-derived CDR1 and CDR2 are MNHNS and SASEGT. V lost 4 bases to trimming and J lost 3 bases, with 9 bases between them. The CDR3 protein is CASSVRDDTEAFF. The DNA for the CDR3 is TGTGCCAGCAGTGTAAGGGACGACACTGAAGCTTTCTTT.

CDR3: CASSRTASYEQYF. The CDR3 bases are TGTGCCAGCAGCCGGACAGCGAGCTACGAGCAGTACTTC. The chain couples TRBV7-2 to TRBJ2-7, with a possible D match to TRBD1 (6 bases). Germline V gives CDR1 SGHTA, CDR2 FQGNSA. The length of the CDR3 is 13 residues. V lost 5 bases and J lost 3, with 11 bases in between.